One sample yielded the 24 T cell receptor beta chains listed below, sequenced in a study of T cell clonality in common variable immunodeficiency (dated by TCRdb to the mid-2010s). Library preparation used the immunoSEQ multiplex PCR assay. Not all clones reach the TCRdb copy of this immuneACCESS table, which keeps in-frame sequences only. Checked studies attribute under half of the gap to unresolved V genes and leave the rest unexplained. This sample has roughly 23,000 clones in the table, none counted a single time. The ten largest clones take up about 9.2% of the sample. The full study reports these points: Fewer deletions and N-nucleotide insertions were reportedly observed in CVID TCRbeta sequences, and highly modified clones with 13 or more V deletions were reportedly absent from CVID TCRbeta sequences.

Their cognate antigens are unknown. The sequencing input was peripheral blood mononuclear cells. All receptors derive from a human donor with common variable immunodeficiency.

This clone was seen a few times. The CDR3 protein is CASSLAGQGPEMAFF. The sequenced part of the CDR3 DNA is TGTGCCAGCAGCTTAGCCGGACAGGGGCCCGAGATG. The chain is built from TRBV7-2 and TRBJ1-1; 9 nucleotides agree with TRBD1. Sequencing ends 3 residues short of the CDR3 end; the germline J gene provides the rest. This CDR3 has 15 amino acids. Germline V gene lookup returns CDR1 SGHTA and CDR2 FQGNSA.

About this clone: The read halts 3 residues ahead of the CDR3 end, with the missing end drawn from the germline J gene. V and J are TRBV19 and TRBJ2-7, with D tentatively TRBD2 (6 bases). This CDR3 comprises 15 residues. CDR1 is LNHDA, CDR2 SQIVND, per germline (reference sequence). Trimming pared 7 bases from V and 3 bases from J, leaving 19 bases between. Here the CDR3 reads CASIGGPGGDYEQYF. The sequenced CDR3 bases are TGTGCCAGTATTGGGGGACCCGGGGGAGACTACGAG.

A note on this clone: Sequencing ends 3 residues short of the CDR3 end; the germline J gene provides the rest. The genes are TRBV19 and TRBJ1-2, with 12 nucleotides matching TRBD1. CDR1 and CDR2 from the germline V gene are LNHDA and SQIVND (reference sequence). This CDR3 has 15 residues. V lost 7 bases and J lost 3; bases outside the gene matches: 6. The CDR3 loop reads CASIPGTGGDYGYTF. The sequenced CDR3 bases are TGTGCCAGTATCCCCGGGACAGGGGGCGACTATGGC.

The sample holds a few counts of this clone. The read terminates 3 residues before the CDR3 end, so the remaining end is supplied by the germline J gene. This chain links TRBV19 with TRBJ1-2; 10 bases are a match to TRBD1. CDR1 is LNHDA, CDR2 SQIVND, per germline (reference sequence). Losses at the gene ends were 8 bases for V and 7 bases for J; bases not matched to a gene: 7. The CDR3 has 13 amino acids. The CDR3 loop reads CASSPRDRGGYTF. The part of the CDR3 DNA that was read is TGTGCCAGTTCCCCCAGGGACAGGGGTGGC. Combining the CDR3 with reference TRBV19 and TRBJ1-2 gives the whole variable domain DGGITQSPKYLFRKEGQNVTLSCEQNLNHDAMYWYRQDPGQGLRLIYYSQIVNDFQKGDIAEGYSVSREKKESFPLTVTSAQKNPTAFYLCASSPRDRGGYTFGSGTRLTVV.

This clone appeared many times. The read gets to within 3 residues of the CDR3 end, and the germline J gene fills in the rest. The rearrangement uses TRBV18 and TRBJ2-7; 9 nucleotides match TRBD1. Germline lookup yields CDR1 KGHSH and CDR2 LQKENI. Trimming at V came to 4 bases and at J to 1 base, leaving 8 bases not matched to a gene. The CDR3 totals 16 residues. CDR3: CASSLLQGAMSYEQYF. CDR3 DNA (partial): TGTGCCAGCTCACTCCTACAGGGGGCTATGTCCTACGAG.

Only a few counts were recorded for this clone. The missing CDR3 end, 3 residues past where the read stops, is filled in from the germline J gene. This chain connects TRBV5-5 to TRBJ2-5; weak D call: TRBD2 (5 bases). The germline CDR1 and CDR2 sequences are SGHKS and YYEKEE (reference sequence). V lost 3 bases, J lost 3 bases, and 12 bases lay in between. This CDR3 has 14 amino acids. The DNA read from the CDR3 is TGTGCCAGCAGCTGGACCCCCGGGGAAGAGACC. Translation gives CASSWTPGEET. The whole CDR3 sequence is CASSWTPGEETQYF.

There are many counts of this clone. The CDR3 end falls 3 residues outside the read, so it is completed with the germline J gene. This rearrangement joins TRBV19 to TRBJ2-3, with TRBD2 matching 16 bases. CDR1 and CDR2 from the germline V gene are LNHDA and SQIVND (reference sequence). The CDR3 has 16 residues. Trimming took 10 bases from V and 4 from J; bases not matched to a gene: 8. The CDR3 sequence is CATTGTSGRASDTQYF. CDR3 DNA, as far as it was read: TGTGCCACCACCGGGACTAGCGGGAGGGCCTCAGATACG.

This clone was seen ten or more times. CDR3 loop: CASSSGGSTDTQYF. The CDR3 DNA, read in part, is TGTGCCAGCAGCTCCGGGGGTTCCACAGATACG. This rearrangement joins TRBV7-3 to TRBJ2-3; perhaps TRBD2 as D (6 bases). The read falls 3 residues short of the CDR3 end, and the missing part is taken from the germline J gene. This CDR3 is 14 amino acids long. Trimming took 4 bases from V and 2 from J, leaving 10 bases between them. Germline values: CDR1 SGHTA, CDR2 FQGTGA.

The sample holds many counts of this clone. The CDR3 end lies 3 residues beyond the end of the read and is filled in from the germline J gene. The rearrangement links TRBV29-1 to TRBJ2-1, with 9 bases matching TRBD2. V trimming: 2 bases; J trimming: 9 bases; junction bases outside the gene matches: 8. The CDR3 runs 14 residues. CDR1 and CDR2 from the germline V gene are SQVTM and ANQGSEA. The CDR3 region is CSVEWREGRGEQFF. Incomplete CDR3 DNA: TGCAGCGTTGAATGGCGGGAGGGCCGGGGTGAG.

This clone showed up just a few times. CDR3 sequence reads: CASSISAGTEAFF. The CDR3 bases that were read are TGTGCCAGTAGTATCTCCGCCGGGACTGAA. This chain joins TRBV19 and TRBJ1-1; D unresolved. The sequence runs out 3 residues before the end of the CDR3; the remainder is reconstructed from the germline J gene. V lost 3 bases and J lost 5, with 10 bases in between. This CDR3 contains 13 residues. The germline gives CDR1 LNHDA, CDR2 SQIVND (reference sequence). Full variable domain (missing parts from reference TRBV19 and TRBJ1-1): DGGITQSPKYLFRKEGQNVTLSCEQNLNHDAMYWYRQDPGQGLRLIYYSQIVNDFQKGDIAEGYSVSREKKESFPLTVTSAQKNPTAFYLCASSISAGTEAFFGQGTRLTVV.

The sequenced CDR3 bases are TGTGCCAGCAGCGACTTAGGGACTGCTTATGGC. It specifies CASSDLGTAYG. The CDR3 as a whole reads CASSDLGTAYGYTF. The J gene is TRBJ1-2, the V gene TRBV2; possibly TRBD1 for D (5 bases). The DNA ends 3 residues before the CDR3 does, and the rest of the CDR3 is filled in from the germline J gene. CDR3 length equals 14 residues. The germline V gene has CDR1 SNHLY and CDR2 FYNNEI. Trimming took off 6 bases at V and 5 bases at J, with 16 bases between the two ends.

Concerning this clone: The CDR3 end is not reached by the read, which stops 3 residues before it; the germline J gene fills it in. This chain uses TRBV5-6 with TRBJ2-5; D perhaps matches TRBD1 (5 bases). The germline CDR1 and CDR2 sequences are SGHDT and YYEEEE. This CDR3 has 15 amino acids. The V gene lost 1 base and the J gene lost 5 bases, with 15 bases spanning the gap. The CDR3 DNA, read in part, is TGTGCCAGCAGCTTGAGGACACTGGGCGGTGAGACC. It encodes CASSLRTLGGET. The whole CDR3 protein is CASSLRTLGGETQYF.

This clone was recorded at least ten times. The CDR3 end lies 3 residues beyond the end of the read and is filled in from the germline J gene. This chain links TRBV29-1 with TRBJ1-2; D is possibly TRBD1 (5 bases). Between the trimmed V and J ends, which lost 3 bases and 2 bases, there was a span of 7 bases. This CDR3 has 12 residues. The V gene's germline CDR1 is SQVTM and CDR2 ANQGSEA. The sequenced part of the CDR3 DNA is TGCAGCGTTGAGGAGGGGAACTATGGC. Protein sequence: CSVEEGNYG. The entire CDR3 protein is CSVEEGNYGYTF. Supplemented by reference TRBV29-1 and TRBJ1-2, the full variable domain reads SAVISQKPSRDICQRGTSLTIQCQVDSQVTMMFWYRQQPGQSLTLIATANQGSEATYESGFVIDKFPISRPNLTFSTLTVSNMSPEDSSIYLCSVEEGNYGYTFGSGTRLTVV.

This clone showed up many times. The CDR3 end falls 3 residues outside the read, so it is completed with the germline J gene. V usage is TRBV18 and J usage is TRBJ2-7, with 10 bases fitting TRBD2. V shed 3 bases and J 3 bases; nucleotides not matched to a gene: 2. The CDR3 has 14 amino acids. Germline V gives CDR1 KGHSH, CDR2 LQKENI. CDR3 bases read: TGTGCCAGCTCACCGGCTAGCGGGAGCTACGAG. As protein: CASSPASGSYE. The whole CDR3 region reads CASSPASGSYEQYF.

This clone was counted ten times or more. The DNA ends 3 residues before the CDR3 does, and the rest of the CDR3 is filled in from the germline J gene. The chain employs TRBV19 and TRBJ2-1, with D perhaps matching TRBD2 (5 bases). Germline CDR1 LNHDA, CDR2 SQIVND (reference sequence). The CDR3 is 13 amino acids. The V gene lost 4 bases and the J gene lost 9 bases, with 13 bases spanning the gap. CDR3 amino acids: CASSTSSSGEQFF. The DNA read from the CDR3 is TGTGCCAGTAGTACCTCTTCGAGCGGTGAG.

About this clone itself: The read ends 3 residues shy of where the CDR3 ends; the end is completed using the germline J gene. The rearrangement uses TRBV7-2 and TRBJ2-4; no firm D call. The CDR3 has 13 residues. CDR1 and CDR2 from the germline V gene are SGHTA and FQGNSA. The CDR3: CASSFSVDSGQYF. The sequenced CDR3 bases are TGTGCCAGCAGCTTTTCCGTAGACTCGGGT.

Concerning this clone: The CDR3 extends 3 residues past the end of the read, so its final part is completed from the germline J gene. The chain couples TRBV2 to TRBJ2-7; D may be TRBD2 (6 bases). Germline V gives CDR1 SNHLY, CDR2 FYNNEI. The CDR3 contains 14 residues. The V end lost 8 bases, the J end lost 0 bases, and 14 bases lay between the germline ends. The sequenced part of the CDR3 DNA is TGTGCCAGCGGCGTGGCGGGGATCTCCTACGAG. This encodes CASGVAGISYE. The full CDR3 protein reads CASGVAGISYEQYF.

Incomplete CDR3 DNA: TGCAGTGCTAGTCCCAGGGGCCACGAG. Protein: CSASPRGHE. The entire CDR3 is CSASPRGHEQYF. The chain carries TRBV20-1 and TRBJ2-7; D may be TRBD1 (6 bases). The CDR3 goes on 3 residues after the read ends, and that part is filled in from the germline J gene. Per germline, CDR1 DFQATT and CDR2 SNEGSKA (reference sequence). V was pared by 3 bases and J by 5 bases, with 11 bases between. The CDR3 has 12 residues.

This clone has just a few counts. From the germline J gene comes the end of the CDR3, since the read stops 3 residues before it. The chain couples TRBV7-2 to TRBJ1-1; D may be TRBD1 (6 bases). Germline V lookup: CDR1 SGHTA, CDR2 FQGNSA. The CDR3 covers 14 residues. V was shortened by 7 bases and J by 1 base, with 13 bases between the two germline ends. CDR3 DNA, as far as it was read: TGTGCCAGCACATCGCTAGGGGGGAACACTGAA. Amino acids: CASTSLGGNTE. Given in full, the CDR3 is CASTSLGGNTEAFF.

The sample holds many counts of this clone. Read data end 3 residues before the CDR3 end; the end is taken from the germline J gene. The V gene is TRBV18, the J gene TRBJ2-3, with 9 bases identical to TRBD2. J lost 6 bases, V lost 1 base, and 5 bases had no gene match. The germline V gene has CDR1 KGHSH and CDR2 LQKENI. The CDR3 has 15 amino acids. CDR3 bases read: TGTGCCAGCTCACCACTGGCGACTAGCGGTGATACG. Its protein product is CASSPLATSGDT. The entire CDR3 sequence reads CASSPLATSGDTQYF.

This clone has a count of ten or more. The sequenced part of the CDR3 DNA is TGTGCTAGTGGTTTGGTACGGACTTCTCCCGGGGGGCAAGAGACC. Translating gives CASGLVRTSPGGQET. Given in full, the CDR3 is CASGLVRTSPGGQETQYF. J is TRBJ2-5 and V is TRBV12-5, with 7 nucleotides matching TRBD2. From the germline J gene comes the end of the CDR3, since the read stops 3 residues before it. The V segment lost 0 bases and the J segment 2 bases; nucleotides outside the gene matches: 12. The CDR3 is made up of 18 amino acids. Looked up from germline, CDR1 is LGHNT and CDR2 is FRNRAP.

With regard to this clone: The CDR3 end is not reached by the read, which stops 3 residues before it; the germline J gene fills it in. This chain connects TRBV5-5 to TRBJ2-5; TRBD2 aligns across 11 bases. The CDR3 consists of 15 residues. The germline CDR1 and CDR2 sequences are SGHKS and YYEKEE (reference sequence). The trim removed 2 bases at V and 4 bases at J, leaving 4 bases unmatched. CDR3 sequence reads: CASSFQLAGVETQYF. The sequenced CDR3 bases are TGTGCCAGCAGCTTCCAACTAGCGGGAGTAGAGACC.

This clone has a handful of counts. Read data end 3 residues before the CDR3 end; the end is taken from the germline J gene. The chain has TRBV30 and TRBJ2-7, with unresolved D. V lost 8 bases, J lost 4 bases, and 15 bases lay in between. The CDR3 extends over 12 amino acids. Germline-derived CDR1 and CDR2 are GTSNPN and SVGIG (reference sequence). CDR3 protein: CAMGPRGYEQYF. CDR3 DNA, as far as it was read: TGTGCCATGGGCCCTCGAGGTTACGAG.

This clone has just a few counts. From the germline J gene comes the end of the CDR3, since the read stops 3 residues before it. J is TRBJ2-5 and V is TRBV5-1; the match to TRBD2 covers 9 bases. Germline values: CDR1 SGHRS, CDR2 YFSETQ. This CDR3 contains 16 residues. Trimming cost V 0 bases and J 1 base; bases outside gene matches: 4. This chain's CDR3 is CASSLVAGAFQETQYF. The CDR3 bases that were read are TGCGCCAGCAGCTTGGTAGCGGGGGCCTTCCAAGAGACC. The entire variable domain, with the rest obtained from reference TRBV5-1 and TRBJ2-5, is as follows: KAGVTQTPRYLIKTRGQQVTLSCSPISGHRSVSWYQQTPGQGLQFLFEYFSETQRNKGNFPGRFSGRQFSNSRSEMNVSTLELGDSALYLCASSLVAGAFQETQYFGPGTRLLVL.